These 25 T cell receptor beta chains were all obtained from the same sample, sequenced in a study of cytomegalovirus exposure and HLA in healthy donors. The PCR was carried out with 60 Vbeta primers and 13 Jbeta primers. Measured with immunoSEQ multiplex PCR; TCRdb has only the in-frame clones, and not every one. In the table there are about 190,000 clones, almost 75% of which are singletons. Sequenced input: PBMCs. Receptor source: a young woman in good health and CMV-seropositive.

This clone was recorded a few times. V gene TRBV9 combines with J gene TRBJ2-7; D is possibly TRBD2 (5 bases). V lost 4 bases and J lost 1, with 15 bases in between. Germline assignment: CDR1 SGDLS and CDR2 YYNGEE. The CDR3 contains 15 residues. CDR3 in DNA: TGTGCCAGCAGCCCTACTTCCACTAGTTCCTACGAGCAGTACTTC. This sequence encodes CASSPTSTSSYEQYF.

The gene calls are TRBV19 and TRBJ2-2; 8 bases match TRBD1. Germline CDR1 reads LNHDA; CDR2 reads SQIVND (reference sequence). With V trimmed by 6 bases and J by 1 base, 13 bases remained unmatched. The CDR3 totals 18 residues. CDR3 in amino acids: CASSLDLPGTGNTGELFF. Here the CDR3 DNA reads TGTGCCAGTAGCCTGGATTTGCCGGGGACAGGGAACACCGGGGAGCTGTTTTTT.

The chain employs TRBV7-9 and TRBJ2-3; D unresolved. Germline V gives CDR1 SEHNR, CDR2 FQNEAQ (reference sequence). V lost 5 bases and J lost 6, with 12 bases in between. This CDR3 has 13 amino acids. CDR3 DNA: TGTGCCAGCAGCCCCCAGGCGTCCGATACGCAGTATTTT. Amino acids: CASSPQASDTQYF.

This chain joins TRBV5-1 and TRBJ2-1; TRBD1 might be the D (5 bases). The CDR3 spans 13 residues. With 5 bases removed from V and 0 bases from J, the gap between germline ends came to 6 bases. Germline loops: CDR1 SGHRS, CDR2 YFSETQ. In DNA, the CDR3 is TGCGCCAGCAGTCAGGGCTCCTACAATGAGCAGTTCTTC. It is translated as CASSQGSYNEQFF.

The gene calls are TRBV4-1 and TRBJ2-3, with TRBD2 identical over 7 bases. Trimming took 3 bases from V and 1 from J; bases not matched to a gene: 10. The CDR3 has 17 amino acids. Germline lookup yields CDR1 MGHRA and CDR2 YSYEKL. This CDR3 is CASSQVLRGSGTDTQYF. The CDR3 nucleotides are TGCGCCAGCAGCCAGGTCCTGCGCGGGAGTGGCACAGATACGCAGTATTTT.

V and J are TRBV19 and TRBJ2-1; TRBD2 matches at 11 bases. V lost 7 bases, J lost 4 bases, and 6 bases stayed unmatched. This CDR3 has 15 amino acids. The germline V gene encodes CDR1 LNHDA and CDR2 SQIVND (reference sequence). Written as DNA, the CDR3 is TGTGCCAGTACTGTGACTAGCGGGACATACAATGAGCAGTTCTTC. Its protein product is CASTVTSGTYNEQFF.

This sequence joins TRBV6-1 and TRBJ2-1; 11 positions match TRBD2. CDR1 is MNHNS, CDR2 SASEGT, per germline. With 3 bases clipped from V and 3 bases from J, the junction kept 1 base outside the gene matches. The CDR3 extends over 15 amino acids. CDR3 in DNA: TGTGCCAGCAGTGATAGCGGGAGGGACTACAATGAGCAGTTCTTC. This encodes CASSDSGRDYNEQFF.

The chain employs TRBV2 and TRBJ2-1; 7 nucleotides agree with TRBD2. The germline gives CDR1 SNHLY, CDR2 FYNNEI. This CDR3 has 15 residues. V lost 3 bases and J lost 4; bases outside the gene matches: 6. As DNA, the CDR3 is TGTGCCAGCAGTGACGGGCGGGGGTTATACAATGAGCAGTTCTTC. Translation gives CASSDGRGLYNEQFF.

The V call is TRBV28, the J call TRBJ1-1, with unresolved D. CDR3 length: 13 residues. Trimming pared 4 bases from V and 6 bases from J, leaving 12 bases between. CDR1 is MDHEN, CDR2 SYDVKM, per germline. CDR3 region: CASSSRGYAEAFF. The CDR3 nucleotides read TGTGCCAGCAGTTCCCGAGGGTATGCTGAAGCTTTCTTT.

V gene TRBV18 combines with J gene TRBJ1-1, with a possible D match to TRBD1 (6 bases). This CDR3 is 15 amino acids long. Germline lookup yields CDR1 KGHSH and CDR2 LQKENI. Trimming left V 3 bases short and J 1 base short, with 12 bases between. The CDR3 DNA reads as TGTGCCAGCTCACCTCGGGGACAATCGAACACTGAAGCTTTCTTT. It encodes CASSPRGQSNTEAFF. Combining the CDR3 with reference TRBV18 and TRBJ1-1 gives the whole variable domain NAGVMQNPRHLVRRRGQEARLRCSPMKGHSHVYWYRQLPEEGLKFMVYLQKENIIDESGMPKERFSAEFPKEGPSILRIQQVVRGDSAAYFCASSPRGQSNTEAFFGQGTRLTVV.

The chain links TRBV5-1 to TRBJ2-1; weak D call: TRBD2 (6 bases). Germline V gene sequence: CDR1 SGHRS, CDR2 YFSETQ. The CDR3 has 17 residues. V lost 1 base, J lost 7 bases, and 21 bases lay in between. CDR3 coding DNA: TGCGCCAGCAGCTTGCTGGGGGGAAGAGCCGTAGCGAATGAGCAGTTCTTC. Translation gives CASSLLGGRAVANEQFF. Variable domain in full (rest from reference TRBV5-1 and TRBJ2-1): KAGVTQTPRYLIKTRGQQVTLSCSPISGHRSVSWYQQTPGQGLQFLFEYFSETQRNKGNFPGRFSGRQFSNSRSEMNVSTLELGDSALYLCASSLLGGRAVANEQFFGPGTRLTVL.

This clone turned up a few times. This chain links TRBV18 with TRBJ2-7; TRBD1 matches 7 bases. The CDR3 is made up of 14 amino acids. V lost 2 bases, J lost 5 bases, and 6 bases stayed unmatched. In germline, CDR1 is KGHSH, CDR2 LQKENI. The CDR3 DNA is TGTGCCAGCTCACCAATAAGGGGGCAGGACGAGCAGTACTTC. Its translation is CASSPIRGQDEQYF.

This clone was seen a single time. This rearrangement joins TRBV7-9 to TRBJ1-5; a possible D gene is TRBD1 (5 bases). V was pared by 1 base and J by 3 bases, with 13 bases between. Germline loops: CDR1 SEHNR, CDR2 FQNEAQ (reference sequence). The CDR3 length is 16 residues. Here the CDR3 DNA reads TGTGCCAGCAGCTTAGTTATCGGGGGGAACAATCAGCCCCAGCATTTT. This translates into CASSLVIGGNNQPQHF.

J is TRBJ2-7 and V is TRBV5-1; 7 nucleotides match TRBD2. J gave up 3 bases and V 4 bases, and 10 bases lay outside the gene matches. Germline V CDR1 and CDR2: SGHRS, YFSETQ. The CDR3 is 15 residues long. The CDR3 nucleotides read TGCGCCAGCAGCCTCCTGGGGGGGATTCTCTACGAGCAGTACTTC. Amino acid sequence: CASSLLGGILYEQYF.

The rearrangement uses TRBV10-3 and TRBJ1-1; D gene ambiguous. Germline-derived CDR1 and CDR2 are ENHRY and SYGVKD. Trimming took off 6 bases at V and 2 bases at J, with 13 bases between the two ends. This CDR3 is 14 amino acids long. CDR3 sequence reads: CAIRPGQQNTEAFF. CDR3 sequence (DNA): TGTGCCATCAGGCCGGGTCAGCAAAACACTGAAGCTTTCTTT.

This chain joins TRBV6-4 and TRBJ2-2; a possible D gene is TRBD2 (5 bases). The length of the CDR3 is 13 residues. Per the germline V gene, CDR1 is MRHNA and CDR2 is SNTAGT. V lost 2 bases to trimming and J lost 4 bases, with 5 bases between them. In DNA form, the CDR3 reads TGTGCCAGCAGTGACGGGAGCACCGGGGAGCTGTTTTTT. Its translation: CASSDGSTGELFF.

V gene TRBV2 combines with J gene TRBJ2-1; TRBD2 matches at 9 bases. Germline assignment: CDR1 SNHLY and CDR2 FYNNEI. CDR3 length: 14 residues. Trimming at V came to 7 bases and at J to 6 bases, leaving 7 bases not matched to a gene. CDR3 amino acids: CASKKGREGNEQFF. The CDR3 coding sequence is TGTGCCAGCAAAAAGGGGCGGGAGGGCAATGAGCAGTTCTTC.

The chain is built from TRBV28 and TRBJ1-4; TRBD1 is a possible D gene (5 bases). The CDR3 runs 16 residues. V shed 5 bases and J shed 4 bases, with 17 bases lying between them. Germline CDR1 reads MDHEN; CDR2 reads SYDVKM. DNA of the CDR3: TGTGCCAGCAGTCCCCATGACGGGGGTGGTAATGAAAAACTGTTTTTT. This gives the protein CASSPHDGGGNEKLFF.

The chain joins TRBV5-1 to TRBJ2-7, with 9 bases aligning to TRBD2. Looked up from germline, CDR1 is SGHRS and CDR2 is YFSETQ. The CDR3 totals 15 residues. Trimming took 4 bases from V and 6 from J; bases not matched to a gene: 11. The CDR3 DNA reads TGCGCCAGCAGCCTTGCGGGAGGGCCGTATAGCGAGCAGTACTTC. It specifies CASSLAGGPYSEQYF.

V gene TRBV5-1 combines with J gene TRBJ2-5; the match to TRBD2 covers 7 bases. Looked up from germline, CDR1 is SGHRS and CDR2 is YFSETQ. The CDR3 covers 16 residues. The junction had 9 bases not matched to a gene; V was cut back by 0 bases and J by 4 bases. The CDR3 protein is CASSLVAWRERETQYF. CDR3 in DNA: TGCGCCAGCAGCTTGGTTGCCTGGCGGGAGAGAGAGACCCAGTACTTC.

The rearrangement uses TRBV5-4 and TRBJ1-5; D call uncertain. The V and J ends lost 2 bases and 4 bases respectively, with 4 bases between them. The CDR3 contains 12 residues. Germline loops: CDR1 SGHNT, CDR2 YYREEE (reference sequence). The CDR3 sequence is CASSFNNQPQHF. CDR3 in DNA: TGTGCCAGCAGCTTTAATAATCAGCCCCAGCATTTT. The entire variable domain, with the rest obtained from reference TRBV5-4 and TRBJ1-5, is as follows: ETGVTQSPTHLIKTRGQQVTLRCSSQSGHNTVSWYQQALGQGPQFIFQYYREEENGRGNFPPRFSGLQFPNYSSELNVNALELDDSALYLCASSFNNQPQHFGDGTRLSIL.

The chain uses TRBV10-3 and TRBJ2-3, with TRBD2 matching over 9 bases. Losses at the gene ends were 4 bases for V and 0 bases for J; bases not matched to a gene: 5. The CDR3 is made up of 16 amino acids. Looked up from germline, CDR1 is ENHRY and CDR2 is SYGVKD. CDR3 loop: CAISGGTSGSTDTQYF. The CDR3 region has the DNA TGTGCCATCAGTGGGGGTACTAGCGGGAGCACAGATACGCAGTATTTT.

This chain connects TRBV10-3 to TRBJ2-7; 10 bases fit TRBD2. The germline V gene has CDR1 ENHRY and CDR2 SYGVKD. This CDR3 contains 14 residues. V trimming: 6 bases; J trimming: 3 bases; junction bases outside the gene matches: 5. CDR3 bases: TGTGCCATCAGAGCCACTAGCGGGAACTACGAGCAGTACTTC. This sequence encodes CAIRATSGNYEQYF.

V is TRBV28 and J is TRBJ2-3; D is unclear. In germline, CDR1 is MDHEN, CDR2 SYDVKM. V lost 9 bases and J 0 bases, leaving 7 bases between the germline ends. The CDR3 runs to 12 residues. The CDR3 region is CASKTSTDTQYF. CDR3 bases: TGTGCCAGTAAAACTAGCACAGATACGCAGTATTTT.

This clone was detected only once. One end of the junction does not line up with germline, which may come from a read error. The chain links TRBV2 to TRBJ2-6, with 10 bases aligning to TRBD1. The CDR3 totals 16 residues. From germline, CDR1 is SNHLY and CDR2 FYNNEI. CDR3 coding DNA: TGTGCCAGCAGTCAGGACAGGGGGAGCGGGGCCAGCGTCCTGACTTTC. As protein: CASSQDRGSGASVLTF.